This TCR beta chain was retrieved from a study of early stage breast cancer tumors. In the study overall: Samples were sequenced at 9 to 10-fold average coverage.

The V gene lost 8 bases and the J gene lost 5 bases, with 16 bases spanning the gap. This CDR3 has 14 amino acids. Per the germline V gene, CDR1 is LNHDA and CDR2 is SQIVND (reference sequence). TCRdb's copy holds only in-frame clones and misses some; the assay was immunoSEQ multiplex PCR. The sample contains 50,000 to 75,000 clones, around three quarters of which appear only once. Input material: blood. V usage is TRBV19 and J usage is TRBJ1-5, with D unclear. This receptor was obtained from a person aged 25 to 39 with breast cancer. The CDR3 here is CASSVAPADQPQHF. In nucleotides, the CDR3 is TGTGCCAGTTCGGTGGCCCCCGCTGATCAGCCCCAGCATTTT. The complete variable domain, with remaining parts taken from reference TRBV19 and TRBJ1-5, reads DGGITQSPKYLFRKEGQNVTLSCEQNLNHDAMYWYRQDPGQGLRLIYYSQIVNDFQKGDIAEGYSVSREKKESFPLTVTSAQKNPTAFYLCASSVAPADQPQHFGDGTRLSIL.